This entry lists 15 T cell receptor beta chains sequenced from one sample in a study of shared clonotypes between healthy human individuals. Assay: immunoSEQ multiplex PCR; the TCRdb copy retains only in-frame clones and omits some. The table shows 2,500,000 or so clones, with roughly 92% occurring only once. The sequencing sample was made of naive CD4+ T cells from PBMCs. Indicated subset: CD45RA+ positively selected. The receptors were sampled from a man between 18 and 29 years old in good health. Some clones in this sample may be carry-over from other donors' samples.

The chain couples TRBV14 to TRBJ2-1, with no clear D. Germline V lookup: CDR1 SGHDN, CDR2 FVKESK. The CDR3 loop spans 11 amino acids. V was shortened by 4 bases and J by 6 bases, with 4 bases between the two germline ends. The CDR3 DNA reads as TGTGCCAGCAGCCCCGTCAATGAGCAGTTCTTC. It codes for CASSPVNEQFF.

The chain recombines TRBV5-8 with TRBJ2-2; D remains unclear. Trimming cost V 1 base and J 7 bases, with 5 bases left between them. This CDR3 region has 12 residues. Germline V gene sequence: CDR1 SGHTS, CDR2 YDEGEE. The CDR3 sequence: CASSLMVGELFF. CDR3 nucleotides: TGTGCCAGCAGCTTGATGGTCGGGGAGCTGTTTTTT.

On this clone itself: This specimen includes other DNA sequences encoding the same CDR3. The genes are TRBV9 and TRBJ1-3; D uncertain. Trimming removed 4 bases from V and 0 bases from J, with 11 bases in between. The germline V gene has CDR1 SGDLS and CDR2 YYNGEE. The CDR3 covers 15 residues. The DNA of the CDR3 is TGTGCCAGCAGCCCTCAGGTATACTCTGGAAACACCATATATTTT. Its protein is CASSPQVYSGNTIYF.

As DNA, the CDR3 is TGTGCCAGCAGTTACGGGAAGGCGGGAAACACCATATATTTT. This encodes CASSYGKAGNTIYF. The chain links TRBV6-5 to TRBJ1-3, with no clear D. Per the germline V gene, CDR1 is MNHEY and CDR2 is SVGAGI. This CDR3 contains 14 residues. V lost 2 bases to trimming and J lost 4 bases, with 9 bases between them.

The chain carries TRBV6-5 and TRBJ2-1; D not certain. CDR3 length: 15 amino acids. Trimming removed 1 base from V and 4 bases from J, with 11 bases in between. Germline V CDR1 and CDR2: MNHEY, SVGAGI. CDR3 sequence: CASSYWTPNYNEQFF. The CDR3 DNA follows: TGTGCCAGCAGTTACTGGACGCCCAATTACAATGAGCAGTTCTTC.

This chain connects TRBV7-2 to TRBJ2-7; 10 bases agree with TRBD2. CDR3 size: 17 residues. The trim removed 2 bases at V and 2 bases at J, leaving 9 bases unmatched. Germline values: CDR1 SGHTA, CDR2 FQGNSA. CDR3 DNA: TGTGCCAGCAGCTTACGGCCGTGGCTAGCGGGGGCCTACGAGCAGTACTTC. Translation: CASSLRPWLAGAYEQYF.

The chain joins TRBV6-6 to TRBJ2-3, with 7 bases lining up with TRBD1. The CDR3 sequence is 15 residues long. V was pared by 7 bases and J by 1 base, with 8 bases of the junction left unmatched. Germline V gene lookup returns CDR1 MNHNY and CDR2 SVGAGI (reference sequence). The CDR3 is CASNDRELGTDTQYF. DNA of the CDR3: TGTGCCAGCAATGACAGGGAACTCGGCACAGATACGCAGTATTTT.

This clone appeared a single time. Other DNA sequences in this specimen translate into the identical CDR3. The J gene is TRBJ1-1, the V gene TRBV6-6; possibly TRBD1 for D (6 bases). The germline V gene encodes CDR1 MNHNY and CDR2 SVGAGI (reference sequence). V shed 2 bases and J shed 0 bases, with 10 bases lying between them. The CDR3 contains 15 residues. The CDR3 DNA sequence: TGTGCCAGCAGTTACATAGCAGGGGTGAACACTGAAGCTTTCTTT. It yields the protein CASSYIAGVNTEAFF.

On this clone: Other DNA sequences in the same sample also yield this CDR3. The chain uses TRBV7-3 and TRBJ1-1, with D maybe TRBD1 (6 bases). CDR1 and CDR2 (germline): SGHTA, FQGTGA. The CDR3 consists of 13 residues. Trimming cost V 5 bases and J 1 base, with 8 bases left between them. The CDR3 spells CASSPGANTEAFF. The CDR3 DNA reads TGTGCCAGCAGCCCAGGGGCGAACACTGAAGCTTTCTTT.

V usage is TRBV13 and J usage is TRBJ1-2; TRBD1 might be the D (6 bases). Germline V gene sequence: CDR1 PRHDT, CDR2 FYEKMQ (reference sequence). The V and J ends lost 5 bases and 8 bases respectively, with 12 bases between them. The CDR3 covers 12 residues. The CDR3 is CASSQTGNGYTF. The CDR3 nucleotides read TGTGCCAGCAGCCAAACAGGGAACGGCTACACCTTC.

The chain links TRBV6-5 to TRBJ1-6; D gene unclear. The CDR3 sequence is 12 residues long. The germline V gene encodes CDR1 MNHEY and CDR2 SVGAGI. Trimming removed 6 bases at V and 7 bases at J, with 7 bases between. The CDR3 sequence is CASRTLNSPLHF. CDR3 bases: TGTGCCAGCAGGACTCTAAATTCACCCCTCCACTTT.

The chain carries TRBV29-1 and TRBJ1-3; D is unresolved. CDR1 and CDR2 from the germline V gene are SQVTM and ANQGSEA. The V and J ends lost 4 bases and 4 bases respectively, with 11 bases between them. The CDR3 runs to 13 residues. The CDR3 spells CSVAITWGNTIYF. CDR3 DNA: TGCAGCGTTGCTATAACGTGGGGAAACACCATATATTTT.

This sequence joins TRBV19 and TRBJ1-4, with 9 positions matching TRBD1. With 7 bases clipped from V and 10 bases from J, the junction kept 10 bases outside the gene matches. The CDR3 covers 14 residues. In germline, CDR1 is LNHDA, CDR2 SQIVND (reference sequence). The CDR3 loop is CASNLRDRAGKLFF. The CDR3 DNA is TGTGCCAGTAACCTCCGGGACAGGGCTGGAAAACTGTTTTTT.

The chain employs TRBV7-3 and TRBJ2-1, with no clear D. CDR1 and CDR2 from the germline V gene are SGHTA and FQGTGA. This CDR3 spans 15 amino acids. Trimming pared 2 bases from V and 3 bases from J, leaving 11 bases between. CDR3 nucleotide sequence: TGTGCCAGCAGCTTAGGCAGACCTCTCTACAATGAGCAGTTCTTC. Amino acids: CASSLGRPLYNEQFF.

The rearrangement uses TRBV25-1 and TRBJ1-1; no clear D. Germline V CDR1 and CDR2: MGHDK, SYGVNS. Trimming took 6 bases from V and 1 from J, leaving 15 bases between them. CDR3 length: 15 residues. For the CDR3, the DNA is TGTGCCAGCAGCCTTTCGCCGACGGGGAACACTGAAGCTTTCTTT. It is translated as CASSLSPTGNTEAFF.